Following are 18 T cell receptor beta chains from one sample sequenced in a study of T-cell reconstitution after alpha-beta-depleted transplantation in children. Construction of the TCRbeta library involved unique molecular identifiers. TCRdb itself ran the PCR reads through MiXCR, one entry per CDR3 protein. The sample carries about 210,000 distinct CDR3 sequences, roughly 18% recorded once. Sequencing used PBMCs, mostly from graft donor cells, obtained 360 days after TCRalphabeta/CD19-depleted stem cell transplant. The receptor source for this set is a male patient between 2 and 10 years old who had a stem cell transplant for acute lymphoblastic leukemia, so the T cells may come from the graft donor.

J is TRBJ2-7 and V is TRBV11-2, with TRBD1 matching over 10 bases. Germline CDR1 SGHAT, CDR2 FQNNGV. V shed 0 bases and J 3 bases; nucleotides not matched to a gene: 2. The CDR3 contains 15 residues. In DNA, the CDR3 is TGTGCCAGCAGCTTAGAGGGGACAGGGGTCTACGAGCAGTACTTC. This gives the protein CASSLEGTGVYEQYF.

This clonotype was observed a handful of times. The genes are TRBV18 and TRBJ2-1; no reliable D call. The ends were cut back, 1 base at V and 1 base at J, with 8 bases in the middle. The CDR3 extends over 15 amino acids. The germline gives CDR1 KGHSH, CDR2 LQKENI. The CDR3 coding sequence is TGTGCCAGCTCACCACTGACCAGGTCCTACAATGAGCAGTTCTTC. It codes for CASSPLTRSYNEQFF.

A few counts support this clonotype. This chain joins TRBV29-1 and TRBJ1-1; TRBD1 agrees at 10 bases. CDR3 size: 14 residues. V was clipped by 1 base and J by 4 bases; unmatched bases: 3. The V gene's germline CDR1 is SQVTM and CDR2 ANQGSEA. CDR3 DNA sequence: TGCAGCGTTGAAGGGGGACAGGGGAGCACTGAAGCTTTCTTT. Translated, it gives CSVEGGQGSTEAFF.

This clonotype has ten or more counts. The chain links TRBV5-1 to TRBJ2-7; D ambiguous. This CDR3 contains 15 residues. The germline CDR1 and CDR2 sequences are SGHRS and YFSETQ. Trimming cost V 0 bases and J 2 bases, with 12 bases left between them. The CDR3 nucleotides are TGCGCCAGCAGCTTGGACCTCACCCCGACCTACGAGCAGTACTTC. Translated, it gives CASSLDLTPTYEQYF.

The chain recombines TRBV7-9 with TRBJ2-7, with a tentative D call TRBD1 (5 bases). The V and J ends lost 5 bases and 0 bases respectively, with 17 bases between them. Germline V gene lookup returns CDR1 SEHNR and CDR2 FQNEAQ (reference sequence). The CDR3 is 16 residues long. In DNA, the CDR3 is TGTGCCAGCAGCCCTAGAATTACAGGCTTCTCCTACGAGCAGTACTTC. Translation gives CASSPRITGFSYEQYF.

The sample holds many counts of this clonotype. The V gene is TRBV12-3 or TRBV12-4, the J gene TRBJ1-1; possible D gene TRBD1, 5 bases. The CDR3 is 15 amino acids. The ends were cut back, 2 bases at V and 1 base at J, with 11 bases in the middle. CDR3 loop: CASSLRGQGNTEAFF. CDR3 nucleotides: TGTGCCAGCAGTTTAAGGGGCCAGGGGAACACTGAAGCTTTCTTT.

This chain links TRBV7-9 with TRBJ1-1, with D possibly TRBD1 on 6 matching bases. CDR1 SEHNR and CDR2 FQNEAQ come from the germline V gene (reference sequence). The CDR3 covers 13 residues. Trimming removed 5 bases from V and 5 bases from J, with 12 bases in between. The CDR3 nucleotides read TGTGCCAGCAGCCCCACAGGGTTGACTGAAGCTTTCTTT. Translation gives CASSPTGLTEAFF.

J is TRBJ1-1 and V is TRBV29-1; maybe TRBD1 (6 bases). The CDR3 has 14 residues. The germline CDR1 and CDR2 sequences are SQVTM and ANQGSEA. CDR3 protein: CTAGTSGLKGAAFF. CDR3 sequence (DNA): TGCACGGCGGGGACATCTGGGCTAAAAGGTGCGGCTTTCTTT.

In its sample, this clonotype was seen a few times. The chain is built from TRBV3-1 and TRBJ1-2; D unresolved. This CDR3 has 13 residues. V lost 1 base to trimming and J lost 10 bases, with 13 bases between them. Germline loops: CDR1 LGHDT, CDR2 YNNKEL (reference sequence). This CDR3 is CASSQGYLLYYTF. The CDR3 nucleotides are TGTGCCAGCAGCCAAGGTTACTTACTGTACTACACCTTC.

This clonotype was found a few times. The chain is built from TRBV7-9 and TRBJ2-2, with D unclear. Germline V lookup: CDR1 SEHNR, CDR2 FQNEAQ (reference sequence). Trimming left V 5 bases short and J 0 bases short, with 10 bases between. This CDR3 has 15 residues. CDR3 sequence: CASSLRRANTGELFF. DNA for the CDR3: TGTGCCAGCAGCCTCAGACGGGCGAACACCGGGGAGCTGTTTTTT. Based on the CDR3 plus reference TRBV7-9 and TRBJ2-2, the full variable domain is DTGVSQNPRHKITKRGQNVTFRCDPISEHNRLYWYRQTLGQGPEFLTYFQNEAQLEKSRLLSDRFSAERPKGSFSTLEIQRTEQGDSAMYLCASSLRRANTGELFFGEGSRLTVL.

The chain links TRBV12-3 or TRBV12-4 to TRBJ2-1, with TRBD2 matching over 10 bases. V shed 6 bases, J shed 3 bases, and the junction held 11 bases outside the gene matches. This CDR3 comprises 17 residues. In nucleotides, the CDR3 is TGTGCCAGCAGCACCCGGACTAGCGGTCTCCACTACAATGAGCAGTTCTTC. This gives the protein CASSTRTSGLHYNEQFF.

This clonotype has a handful of counts. The chain recombines TRBV7-9 with TRBJ1-5, with D uncertain. Per germline, CDR1 SEHNR and CDR2 FQNEAQ (reference sequence). CDR3 length: 12 amino acids. Between the trimmed V and J ends, which lost 2 bases and 3 bases, there was a span of 2 bases. CDR3 sequence (DNA): TGTGCCAGCAGCTTACACAATCAGCCCCAGCATTTT. It encodes CASSLHNQPQHF.

This clonotype has just a few counts. The V gene is TRBV6-5, the J gene TRBJ2-7, with 9 bases lining up with TRBD1. CDR1 and CDR2 from the germline V gene are MNHEY and SVGAGI. J gave up 5 bases and V 2 bases, and 7 bases lay outside the gene matches. The CDR3 spans 15 residues. The CDR3 nucleotides are TGTGCCAGCAGTTACCCGAACGGGACAGGGAACGAGCAGTACTTC. It translates to CASSYPNGTGNEQYF.

This clonotype was seen more than once but under ten times. The chain recombines TRBV7-8 with TRBJ2-3, with D unresolved. Trimming left V 9 bases short and J 8 bases short, with 6 bases between. The CDR3 has 9 amino acids. The germline V gene encodes CDR1 SGHVS and CDR2 FQNEAQ. CDR3 in amino acids: CARTSTQYF. The CDR3 DNA is TGTGCCAGAACTTCTACGCAGTATTTT. The full variable domain, in which reference TRBV7-8 and TRBJ2-3 provide the parts outside the CDR3, is GAGVSQSPRYKVAKRGQDVALRCDPISGHVSLFWYQQALGQGPEFLTYFQNEAQLDKSGLPSDRFFAERPEGSVSTLKIQRTQQEDSAVYLCARTSTQYFGPGTRLTVL.

The rearrangement links TRBV5-1 to TRBJ1-1; no clear D gene. Trimming cost V 6 bases and J 3 bases, with 9 bases left between them. CDR1 SGHRS and CDR2 YFSETQ come from the germline V gene. There are 12 residues in the CDR3. The CDR3 DNA sequence: TGCGCCAGCAACATCGGGGACACTGAAGCTTTCTTT. It specifies CASNIGDTEAFF. Complete variable domain (other parts from reference TRBV5-1 and TRBJ1-1): KAGVTQTPRYLIKTRGQQVTLSCSPISGHRSVSWYQQTPGQGLQFLFEYFSETQRNKGNFPGRFSGRQFSNSRSEMNVSTLELGDSALYLCASNIGDTEAFFGQGTRLTVV.

The chain has TRBV12-5 and TRBJ2-1; D is undetermined. CDR3 size: 13 residues. With 7 bases removed from V and 9 bases from J, the gap between germline ends came to 16 bases. In germline, CDR1 is LGHNT, CDR2 FRNRAP. The CDR3 sequence: CASARLAPFEQFF. The CDR3 nucleotides read TGTGCTAGTGCCCGGCTTGCTCCGTTTGAGCAGTTCTTC.

This clonotype was recorded at least ten times. The chain joins TRBV5-5 to TRBJ1-5; no clear D gene. Trimming left V 0 bases short and J 3 bases short, with 16 bases between. This CDR3 has 17 residues. The germline V gene has CDR1 SGHKS and CDR2 YYEKEE (reference sequence). The CDR3 loop is CASSLGQTPWNNQPQHF. The CDR3 nucleotides are TGTGCCAGCAGCTTGGGGCAGACACCCTGGAACAATCAGCCCCAGCATTTT.

V usage is TRBV25-1 and J usage is TRBJ2-7, with 8 bases that match TRBD1. J lost 2 bases, V lost 4 bases, and 7 bases had no gene match. Germline CDR1 reads MGHDK; CDR2 reads SYGVNS. CDR3 length: 15 amino acids. Here the CDR3 reads CASSARPGQAYEQYF. CDR3 DNA: TGTGCCAGCAGTGCTCGACCGGGACAGGCCTACGAGCAGTACTTC.